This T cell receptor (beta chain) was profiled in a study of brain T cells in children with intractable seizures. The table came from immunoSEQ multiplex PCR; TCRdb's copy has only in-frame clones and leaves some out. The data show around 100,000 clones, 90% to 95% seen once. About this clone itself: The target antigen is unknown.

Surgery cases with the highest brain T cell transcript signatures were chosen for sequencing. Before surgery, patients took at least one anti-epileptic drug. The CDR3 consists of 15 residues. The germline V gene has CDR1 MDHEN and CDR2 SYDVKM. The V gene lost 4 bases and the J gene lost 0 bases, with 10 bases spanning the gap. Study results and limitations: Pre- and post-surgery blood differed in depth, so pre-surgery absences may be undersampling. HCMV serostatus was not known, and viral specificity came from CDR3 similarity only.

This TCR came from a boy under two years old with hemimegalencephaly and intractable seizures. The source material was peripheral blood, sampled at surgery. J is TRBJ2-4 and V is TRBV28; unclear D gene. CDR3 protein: CASSSLPRAKNIQYF. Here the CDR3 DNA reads TGTGCCAGCAGTTCCCTCCCGAGAGCCAAAAACATTCAGTACTTC.